One and the same sample provided the 4 T cell receptor beta chains below, sequenced in a study of cytomegalovirus exposure and HLA in healthy donors. It was with 60 Vbeta and 13 Jbeta primers that the PCR ran. Profiling relied on immunoSEQ multiplex PCR, and the TCRdb table lists in-frame clones only, not all of them. The sample totals about 160,000 clones. The material sequenced was PBMCs. These receptors were obtained from an older woman in good health and CMV-seronegative.

The V call is TRBV6-4, the J call TRBJ1-2; 7 positions agree with TRBD1. The CDR3 sequence is 14 residues long. V was clipped by 6 bases and J by 2 bases; unmatched bases: 6. Per the germline V gene, CDR1 is MRHNA and CDR2 is SNTAGT. The CDR3 bases are TGTGCCAGCAGGCCCACAGGGGCCAACTATGGCTACACCTTC. This encodes CASRPTGANYGYTF.

The gene calls are TRBV11-2 and TRBJ1-5; D ambiguous. This CDR3 region has 13 residues. Trimming stripped 3 bases from V and 4 bases from J, with 7 bases between. CDR1 and CDR2 from the germline V gene are SGHAT and FQNNGV. The CDR3 DNA reads as TGTGCCAGCAGCTTGAGGAATAATCAGCCCCAGCATTTT. It is translated as CASSLRNNQPQHF.

CDR3 DNA: TGTGCCAGCTCACGATTGGGGAGGGGCACTGAAGCTTTCTTT. This codes for CASSRLGRGTEAFF. The chain employs TRBV18 and TRBJ1-1, with TRBD1 as a possible D gene (5 bases). The V gene lost 4 bases and the J gene lost 4 bases, with 13 bases spanning the gap. The CDR3 loop spans 14 amino acids. Looked up from germline, CDR1 is KGHSH and CDR2 is LQKENI.

The chain combines TRBV7-8 with TRBJ2-7; TRBD1 matches 7 bases. This CDR3 has 16 amino acids. Germline V lookup: CDR1 SGHVS, CDR2 FQNEAQ. V gave up 5 bases and J gave up 7 bases; unmatched junction bases: 17. Written as DNA, the CDR3 is TGTGCCAGCAGCCCTTATCGGGACAGTTTGGAAGGGGAGCAGTACTTC. It translates to CASSPYRDSLEGEQYF.